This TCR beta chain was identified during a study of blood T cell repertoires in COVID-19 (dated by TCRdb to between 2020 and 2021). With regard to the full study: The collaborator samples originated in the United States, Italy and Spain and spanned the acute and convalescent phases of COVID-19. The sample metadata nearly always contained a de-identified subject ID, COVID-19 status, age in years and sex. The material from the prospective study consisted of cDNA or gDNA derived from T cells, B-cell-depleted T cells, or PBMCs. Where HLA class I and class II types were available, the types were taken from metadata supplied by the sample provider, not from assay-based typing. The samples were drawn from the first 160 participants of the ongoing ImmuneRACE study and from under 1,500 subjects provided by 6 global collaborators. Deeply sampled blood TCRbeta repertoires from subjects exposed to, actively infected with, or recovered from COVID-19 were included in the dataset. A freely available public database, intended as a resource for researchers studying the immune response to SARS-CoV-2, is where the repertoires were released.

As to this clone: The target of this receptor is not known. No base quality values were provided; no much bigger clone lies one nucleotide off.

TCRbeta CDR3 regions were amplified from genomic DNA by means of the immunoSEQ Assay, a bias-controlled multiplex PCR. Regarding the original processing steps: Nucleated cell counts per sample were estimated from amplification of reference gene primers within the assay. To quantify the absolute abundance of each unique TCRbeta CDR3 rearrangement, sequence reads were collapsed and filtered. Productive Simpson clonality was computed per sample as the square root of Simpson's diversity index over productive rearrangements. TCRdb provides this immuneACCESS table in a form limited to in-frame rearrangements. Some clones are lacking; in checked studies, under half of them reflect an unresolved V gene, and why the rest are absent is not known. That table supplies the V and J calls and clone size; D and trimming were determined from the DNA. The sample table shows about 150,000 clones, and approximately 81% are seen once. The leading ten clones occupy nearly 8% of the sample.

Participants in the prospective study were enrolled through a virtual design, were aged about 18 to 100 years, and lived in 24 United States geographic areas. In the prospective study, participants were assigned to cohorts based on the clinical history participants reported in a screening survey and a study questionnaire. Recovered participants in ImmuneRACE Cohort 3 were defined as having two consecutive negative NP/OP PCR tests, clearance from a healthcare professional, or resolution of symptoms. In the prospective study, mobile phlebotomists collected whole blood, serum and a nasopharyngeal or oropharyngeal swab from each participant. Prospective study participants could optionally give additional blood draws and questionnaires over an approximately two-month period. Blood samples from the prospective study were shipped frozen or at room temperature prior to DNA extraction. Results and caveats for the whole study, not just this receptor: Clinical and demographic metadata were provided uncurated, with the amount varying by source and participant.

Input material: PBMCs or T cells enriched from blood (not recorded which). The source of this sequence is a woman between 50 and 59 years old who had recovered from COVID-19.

The sequenced DNA: TGTGCCAGCAGTTTCTCGCCTAGAGCGGGGGACTACGAGCAGTACTTC. It is translated as CASSFSPRAGDYEQYF. The rearranged segments are TRBV6-2 or TRBV6-3 and TRBJ2-7, with TRBD2 matching 8 junction bases. Looking up the germline V gene yields CDR1 MNHEY and CDR2 SVGEGT. V is cut back by 4 bases and J by 3 bases, with 11 bases in the junction unmatched. Including cysteine and phenylalanine, the CDR3 has 16 amino acids. Of all the DNA, just the CDR3 is kept, 48 bases in frame from base 1.